This entry lists 32 T cell receptor beta chains sequenced from one sample in a study of patients and donors after allogeneic stem cell transplantation. TCRdb reprocessed the RT-PCR reads with MiXCR, giving one entry per CDR3 protein. This table holds about 410,000 distinct CDR3 sequences, more than 15% found once. The sample consisted of blood, either unsorted or a sorted T cell fraction (not recorded which). These receptors were obtained from a human donor who was either an allogeneic HSCT recipient or a stem cell or donor lymphocyte infusion donor (not recorded which). It is not recorded whose cells these are; they may come from a transplant donor.

This clonotype was found a few times. The rearrangement uses TRBV6-1 and TRBJ2-1, with D maybe TRBD2 (6 bases). The CDR3 has 14 amino acids. V was pared by 5 bases and J by 6 bases, with 14 bases between. Germline loops: CDR1 MNHNS, CDR2 SASEGT. The CDR3 DNA sequence: TGTGCCAGCAGTCTACGCCGGGACTTCAATGAGCAGTTCTTC. This translates into CASSLRRDFNEQFF.

This chain connects TRBV27 to TRBJ2-7; possible D gene TRBD1, 6 bases. Trimming left V 3 bases short and J 5 bases short, with 17 bases between. Germline V CDR1 and CDR2: MNHEY, SMNVEV (reference sequence). CDR3 length: 15 residues. CDR3 DNA: TGTGCCAGCAGTTTCGGGGACAAATTCTTTAACGAGCAGTACTTC. Encoded protein: CASSFGDKFFNEQYF.

V is TRBV27 and J is TRBJ2-7, with TRBD2 matching 12 bases. CDR1 and CDR2 (germline): MNHEY, SMNVEV (reference sequence). Losses at the gene ends were 0 bases for V and 1 base for J; bases not matched to a gene: 1. The CDR3 has 16 residues. Here the CDR3 DNA reads TGTGCCAGCAGTTTATCGACTAGCGGGAGTTCCTACGAGCAGTACTTC. Translation gives CASSLSTSGSSYEQYF.

This clonotype turned up a few times. The CDR3 loop reads CASSFAPRQELLWNTEAFF. CDR3 coding DNA: TGCGCCAGCAGCTTTGCCCCCAGACAGGAACTTCTCTGGAACACTGAAGCTTTCTTT. This chain uses TRBV5-1 with TRBJ1-1, with D perhaps matching TRBD1 (6 bases). Trimming removed 2 bases at V and 1 base at J, with 24 bases between. The CDR3 is 19 amino acids. Per germline, CDR1 SGHRS and CDR2 YFSETQ.

This chain uses TRBV11-2 with TRBJ1-5; D is perhaps TRBD1 (5 bases). CDR1 and CDR2 from the germline V gene are SGHAT and FQNNGV. V gave up 1 base and J gave up 0 bases, with 10 bases separating them. The CDR3 runs to 16 residues. The chain's CDR3 is CASSLVGRTSNQPQHF. The CDR3 DNA follows: TGTGCCAGCAGCTTAGTGGGACGTACTAGCAATCAGCCCCAGCATTTT.

This clonotype was detected many times. The rearrangement joins TRBV27 to TRBJ2-3; no reliable D call. CDR3 size: 15 residues. CDR1 is MNHEY and CDR2 is SMNVEV in the germline V gene (reference sequence). V lost 2 bases to trimming and J lost 0 bases, with 9 bases between them. CDR3 protein: CASSLAFTSTDTQYF. The DNA of the CDR3 is TGTGCCAGCAGTTTAGCCTTCACAAGCACAGATACGCAGTATTTT.

This chain uses TRBV6-1 with TRBJ2-7, with 8 positions matching TRBD2. The CDR3 has 13 amino acids. Germline V CDR1 and CDR2: MNHNS, SASEGT. V shed 6 bases and J 9 bases; nucleotides not matched to a gene: 10. CDR3: CASSRGGPGGQYF. CDR3 nucleotides: TGTGCCAGCAGCCGGGGGGGTCCGGGCGGGCAGTACTTC.

In its sample, this clonotype was seen many times. The chain employs TRBV7-9 and TRBJ1-4; 7 positions agree with TRBD1. Trimming took 5 bases from V and 6 from J; bases not matched to a gene: 12. The V gene's germline CDR1 is SEHNR and CDR2 FQNEAQ (reference sequence). This CDR3 is 16 amino acids long. CDR3 sequence: CASSPGQSPWDEKLFF. The CDR3 DNA sequence: TGTGCCAGCAGCCCGGGACAGTCGCCATGGGATGAAAAACTGTTTTTT.

The V gene is TRBV5-1, the J gene TRBJ2-3, with 9 bases fitting TRBD1. The CDR3 runs 16 residues. Germline CDR1 reads SGHRS; CDR2 reads YFSETQ. V lost 3 bases and J lost 3; bases outside the gene matches: 8. CDR3 nucleotide sequence: TGCGCCAGCAGCTCCCGGGACAGGGAGTCGACAGATACGCAGTATTTT. Its protein product is CASSSRDRESTDTQYF.

The rearrangement joins TRBV20-1 to TRBJ2-5, with 11 bases identical to TRBD2. This CDR3 has 13 residues. The V and J ends lost 6 bases and 1 base, in that order; junction bases with no gene match: 1. Germline loops: CDR1 DFQATT, CDR2 SNEGSKA (reference sequence). Here the CDR3 DNA reads TGCAGTGCCGGGACTAGCGGCCAAGAGACCCAGTACTTC. This codes for CSAGTSGQETQYF.

This clonotype was observed a few times. This chain uses TRBV9 with TRBJ2-7, with 11 bases matching TRBD1. The CDR3 is 15 amino acids. The germline V gene encodes CDR1 SGDLS and CDR2 YYNGEE. After removal of 0 bases from V and 4 bases from J, the junction contained 3 bases not matched to a gene. The CDR3 DNA is TGTGCCAGCAGCGTAGGGACAGGGGGCATATACGAGCAGTACTTC. Translated: CASSVGTGGIYEQYF.

The CDR3 DNA sequence: TGTGCCAGCAGAGCACAGGGCACGGGCACCGGGGAGCTGTTTTTT. Its translation is CASRAQGTGTGELFF. This sequence joins TRBV6-1 and TRBJ2-2; possibly TRBD1 for D (6 bases). Trimming removed 6 bases at V and 4 bases at J, with 15 bases between. Germline V gene data show CDR1 as MNHNS and CDR2 as SASEGT. The CDR3 covers 15 residues.

The CDR3 DNA is TGTGCCAGCTCACCAATGCTCGGGGGAGGGGAGACCCAGTACTTC. Amino acid sequence: CASSPMLGGGETQYF. This chain connects TRBV18 to TRBJ2-5; 7 bases are shared with TRBD2. This CDR3 region has 15 residues. Trimming cost V 2 bases and J 5 bases; bases outside gene matches: 8. Germline V gene sequence: CDR1 KGHSH, CDR2 LQKENI.

This clonotype was seen a few times. The chain uses TRBV6-2 or TRBV6-3 and TRBJ2-1; the D gene is possibly TRBD1 (6 bases). Trimming removed 10 bases from V and 7 bases from J, with 17 bases in between. The CDR3 extends over 13 amino acids. The germline V gene has CDR1 MNHEY and CDR2 SVGEGT. The CDR3 protein is CATQLTGMNEQFF. The CDR3 coding sequence is TGTGCCACCCAGTTAACAGGGATGAATGAGCAGTTCTTC.

The chain carries TRBV3-1 and TRBJ2-2; 14 bases are shared with TRBD2. The CDR3 is 17 residues long. Germline V CDR1 and CDR2: LGHDT, YNNKEL (reference sequence). V trimming: 5 bases; J trimming: 5 bases; junction bases outside the gene matches: 7. The CDR3 is CASSKGLAGAGTGELFF. CDR3 nucleotide sequence: TGTGCCAGCAGCAAGGGACTAGCGGGAGCAGGGACCGGGGAGCTGTTTTTT.

This clonotype was seen more than once but under ten times. This chain connects TRBV20-1 to TRBJ2-1; D ambiguous. This CDR3 region has 14 residues. Germline V lookup: CDR1 DFQATT, CDR2 SNEGSKA (reference sequence). Trimming stripped 3 bases from V and 7 bases from J, with 16 bases between. CDR3 sequence reads: CSASVVGSVNEQFF. The DNA of the CDR3 is TGCAGTGCTAGTGTCGTGGGCTCCGTTAATGAGCAGTTCTTC.

V is TRBV14 and J is TRBJ1-6; D is possibly TRBD1 (6 bases). Germline lookup yields CDR1 SGHDN and CDR2 FVKESK. V was pared by 1 base and J by 9 bases, with 13 bases between. The CDR3 is 15 amino acids. The CDR3 DNA sequence: TGTGCCAGCAGCCAAGCCCGGGACATATTTTCACCCCTCCACTTT. It encodes CASSQARDIFSPLHF. Full variable domain (outside the CDR3, taken from reference TRBV14 and TRBJ1-6): EAGVTQFPSHSVIEKGQTVTLRCDPISGHDNLYWYRRVMGKEIKFLLHFVKESKQDESGMPNNRFLAERTGGTYSTLKVQPAELEDSGVYFCASSQARDIFSPLHFGNGTRLTVT.

The gene calls are TRBV12-3 or TRBV12-4 and TRBJ2-7; D ambiguous. The V end lost 6 bases, the J end lost 4 bases, and 19 bases lay between the germline ends. This CDR3 comprises 15 residues. The CDR3 DNA reads TGTGCCAGCAGCCCCGGGCTCGGCGGCATATACGAGCAGTACTTC. Translating it yields CASSPGLGGIYEQYF.

The chain links TRBV20-1 to TRBJ2-3, with TRBD2 matching 12 bases. Germline CDR1 is DFQATT and CDR2 is SNEGSKA (reference sequence). The CDR3 has 13 residues. In DNA, the CDR3 is TGCAGGGGGGGACTAGCGGGTTCAGATACGCAGTATTTT. Amino acid sequence: CRGGLAGSDTQYF.

The chain has TRBV20-1 and TRBJ2-3; no reliable D call. The CDR3 has 15 amino acids. Germline CDR1 DFQATT, CDR2 SNEGSKA (reference sequence). Between the trimmed V and J ends, which lost 2 bases and 5 bases, there was a span of 17 bases. The CDR3 loop reads CSARTGSRPRDTQYF. DNA of the CDR3: TGCAGTGCTAGAACCGGCAGCCGTCCAAGAGATACGCAGTATTTT.

This clonotype appeared many times. V gene TRBV12-3 or TRBV12-4 combines with J gene TRBJ2-3; D is unclear. V was shortened by 5 bases and J by 3 bases, with 12 bases between the two germline ends. The CDR3 length is 14 residues. CDR3 sequence: CASSPQIVTDTQYF. CDR3 in DNA: TGTGCCAGCAGTCCTCAAATAGTGACAGATACGCAGTATTTT.

The gene calls are TRBV12-3 or TRBV12-4 and TRBJ2-2, with 10 bases lining up with TRBD1. The V and J ends lost 3 bases and 7 bases, in that order; junction bases with no gene match: 5. CDR3 length equals 15 residues. The CDR3 region is CASSFPGQGFGELFF. The CDR3 coding sequence is TGTGCCAGCAGTTTTCCGGGACAGGGGTTCGGGGAGCTGTTTTTT.

CDR3 sequence: CASSPKGGGADGELFF. Here the CDR3 DNA reads TGTGCCAGCAGCCCCAAGGGCGGGGGGGCCGACGGGGAGCTGTTTTTT. This chain links TRBV7-9 with TRBJ2-2; TRBD2 agrees at 9 bases. The CDR3 is 16 amino acids. Germline CDR1 reads SEHNR; CDR2 reads FQNEAQ (reference sequence). Trimming at V came to 5 bases and at J to 7 bases, leaving 11 bases not matched to a gene.

This clonotype has a handful of counts. The chain couples TRBV20-1 to TRBJ2-3; 8 bases are a match to TRBD1. The junction had 6 bases not matched to a gene; V was cut back by 7 bases and J by 3 bases. Germline assignment: CDR1 DFQATT and CDR2 SNEGSKA (reference sequence). CDR3 length: 13 amino acids. CDR3 sequence: CSGRTGKTDTQYF. CDR3 bases: TGCAGTGGCCGGACAGGGAAAACAGATACGCAGTATTTT.

The gene calls are TRBV2 and TRBJ2-7; D is perhaps TRBD2 (5 bases). Germline V CDR1 and CDR2: SNHLY, FYNNEI. This CDR3 is built from 13 residues. Trimming left V 7 bases short and J 2 bases short, with 12 bases between. CDR3 sequence (DNA): TGTGCCAGCATGGACTCCCTGACCTACGAGCAGTACTTC. Its protein is CASMDSLTYEQYF.

The V and J genes are TRBV21-1 and TRBJ1-1. TRBV21-1 is an annotated pseudogene. CDR3 length equals 15 residues. The CDR3 sequence: CASSKEDGQNTEAFF. The CDR3 DNA follows: TGTGCCAGCAGCAAAGAAGACGGCCAGAACACTGAAGCTTTCTTT.

The J gene is TRBJ2-5, the V gene TRBV19; 9 bases are a match to TRBD2. This CDR3 has 17 residues. V gave up 5 bases and J gave up 5 bases; unmatched junction bases: 15. Germline CDR1 LNHDA, CDR2 SQIVND (reference sequence). The CDR3 DNA follows: TGTGCCAGTAGTCGCAAAGATGGCGGGAGGGCCTGGGAGACCCAGTACTTC. It specifies CASSRKDGGRAWETQYF.

This chain connects TRBV6-1 to TRBJ2-6; D is possibly TRBD1 (6 bases). The V end was cut by 10 bases, the J end by 0 bases, with 16 bases between. The CDR3 totals 16 residues. The V gene's germline CDR1 is MNHNS and CDR2 SASEGT. The DNA for the CDR3 is TGTGCCACCCCGGACAGTACGATCTCTGGGGCCAACGTCCTGACTTTC. Amino acid sequence: CATPDSTISGANVLTF.

This clonotype has a handful of counts. This chain links TRBV7-2 with TRBJ1-1; D gene uncertain. Between the trimmed V and J ends, which lost 6 bases and 8 bases, there was a span of 13 bases. This CDR3 spans 12 amino acids. The V gene's germline CDR1 is SGHTA and CDR2 FQGNSA. DNA for the CDR3: TGTGCCAGCAGGAATTCCGCCAGGGAAGCTTTCTTT. Translated, it gives CASRNSAREAFF.

This clonotype came up a few times. This chain connects TRBV6-1 to TRBJ2-7, with a weak D call TRBD1 (6 bases). CDR3 size: 15 residues. V lost 4 bases to trimming and J lost 4 bases, with 17 bases between them. Germline V gene sequence: CDR1 MNHNS, CDR2 SASEGT. In DNA form, the CDR3 reads TGTGCCAGCAGTGCTCGGGACACCCGACTTTACGAGCAGTACTTC. Translating it yields CASSARDTRLYEQYF.

This clonotype was recorded a few times. This chain links TRBV10-3 with TRBJ2-7; 12 positions match TRBD2. The CDR3 length is 15 residues. Per the germline V gene, CDR1 is ENHRY and CDR2 is SYGVKD. V dropped 5 bases and J dropped 2; count of bases not matched to a gene: 4. CDR3 region: CAISSGLAGTYEQYF. CDR3 coding DNA: TGTGCCATCAGTTCAGGACTAGCGGGGACCTACGAGCAGTACTTC.

This clonotype was found a few times. J is TRBJ2-5 and V is TRBV12-3 or TRBV12-4; 10 bases match TRBD1. V dropped 10 bases and J dropped 4; count of bases not matched to a gene: 6. The CDR3 totals 13 residues. CDR3 loop: CATSDRGLETQYF. CDR3 coding DNA: TGTGCCACCTCTGACAGGGGGCTAGAGACCCAGTACTTC.